This TCR beta chain was profiled in a study of T cells in Graves' hyperthyroidism and ophthalmopathy. Study at large: Peripheral blood collection took place at initial diagnosis, before any treatment.

This clonotype was seen many times. Its specificity is unknown. RNA transcripts were the template for amplifying TCR beta CDR3 regions. HTBI primers were used for first-round RT-PCR of the TCR CDR3. TCRdb ran MiXCR on the multiplex PCR reads and lists one entry per CDR3 protein. The data hold hundreds of thousands of distinct CDR3 sequences, with around a sixth observed a single time. The CDR3 has 14 amino acids. Per germline, CDR1 SNHLY and CDR2 FYNNEI. Deletions cut 6 bases from V and 4 bases from J, with 16 bases between. More than 8.5 ml of fresh peripheral blood supplied the PBMCs. Study-wide results and limits: Ophthalmopathy and stable hyperthyroidism were told apart by a 13 V-J model. Blood shared most expanded thyroid clonotypes above 0.001.

This clonotype was sampled from a woman under 30 with Graves' hyperthyroidism. The chain couples TRBV2 to TRBJ2-7; D is possibly TRBD1 or TRBD2 (5 bases each). Source material: blood. The CDR3 nucleotides read TGTGCCAGCAGCCGCACCGGGGCCAGGTACGAGCAGTACTTC. Its translation is CASSRTGARYEQYF.